The T cell receptor (beta chain) described here comes from a study of blood T cell repertoires in COVID-19. Study context: PBMCs, B-cell-depleted T cells, or T cells were the source of the cDNA or gDNA that made up the material.

V was clipped by 5 bases and J by 6 bases; unmatched bases: 6. Germline CDR1 MDHEN, CDR2 SYDVKM. The CDR3 runs 13 residues. In the original workflow: The assay estimated nucleated cells by amplifying reference gene primers. Some clones are missing from TCRdb's copy, which holds only in-frame ones; the method was immunoSEQ multiplex PCR. For V, J and clone size, that table is used; D and trimming come from the DNA. Of just over 150,000 clones listed, roughly 93% are singletons. The sequenced sample consisted of peripheral blood. This chain uses TRBV28 with TRBJ1-2; TRBD1 agrees at 7 bases. The TCR was taken from a woman aged 45-60 years with acute or convalescent COVID-19. In nucleotides, the CDR3 is TGTGCCAGCAGTCTACAGGGGATTGATGGCTACACCTTC. This gives the protein CASSLQGIDGYTF.